This passage covers 5 T cell receptor beta chains from one sample sequenced in a study of technical replicates of blood from a few donors (dated by TCRdb to the late 2010s). To prepare the library, the immunoSEQ multiplex PCR assay was applied. TCRdb's version of the immuneACCESS table is confined to in-frame rearrangements and falls short of the full clone set. An unresolved V gene accounts for under half of the shortfall where checked; the remainder is of unknown origin. The sample profile shows just over 8,000 clones; roughly 88% of them were found once. Jointly, the top ten make up 12% of the sample. The sample consisted of PBMCs. Receptor source: a human donor in good health.

The rearrangement links TRBV30 to TRBJ2-1, with D possibly being TRBD2 (5 bases). The CDR3 has 15 residues. The germline V gene encodes CDR1 GTSNPN and CDR2 SVGIG (reference sequence). V shed 3 bases and J shed 1 base, with 13 bases lying between them. CDR3 DNA sequence: TGTGCCTGGAGCCCCGGGGAATTGTCCTACAATGAGCAGTTCTTC. This translates into CAWSPGELSYNEQFF.

The gene calls are TRBV2 and TRBJ1-1; the D gene is possibly TRBD1 (6 bases). V lost 4 bases to trimming and J lost 1 base, with 10 bases between them. The CDR3 covers 14 residues. Germline V gives CDR1 SNHLY, CDR2 FYNNEI. The CDR3 here is CASSGTDSNTEAFF. CDR3 nucleotides: TGTGCCAGCAGTGGGACAGATTCGAACACTGAAGCTTTCTTT. The complete variable domain, with remaining parts taken from reference TRBV2 and TRBJ1-1, reads EPEVTQTPSHQVTQMGQEVILRCVPISNHLYFYWYRQILGQKVEFLVSFYNNEISEKSEIFDDQFSVERPDGSNFTLKIRSTKLEDSAMYFCASSGTDSNTEAFFGQGTRLTVV.

The chain has TRBV2 and TRBJ1-2; maybe TRBD1 (6 bases). Per the germline V gene, CDR1 is SNHLY and CDR2 is FYNNEI. The CDR3 runs 14 residues. Trimming shortened V by 6 bases and J by 8 bases, and 19 bases separated the two germline ends. CDR3 in DNA: TGTGCCAGCAGCGGGGACGAGGGGGTAGACGGCTACACCTTC. Translated, it gives CASSGDEGVDGYTF.

This chain uses TRBV18 with TRBJ2-1, with 10 bases lining up with TRBD2. This CDR3 has 15 amino acids. CDR1 KGHSH and CDR2 LQKENI come from the germline V gene. Trimming removed 2 bases from V and 5 bases from J; junction bases left unmatched: 3. The chain's CDR3 is CASSPGTSANNEQFF. CDR3 coding DNA: TGTGCCAGCTCACCAGGGACTAGCGCAAACAATGAGCAGTTCTTC. Looking up the rest from reference TRBV18 and TRBJ2-1 gives the full variable domain: NAGVMQNPRHLVRRRGQEARLRCSPMKGHSHVYWYRQLPEEGLKFMVYLQKENIIDESGMPKERFSAEFPKEGPSILRIQQVVRGDSAAYFCASSPGTSANNEQFFGPGTRLTVL.

The chain is built from TRBV28 and TRBJ2-2, with D unclear. The CDR3 spans 15 residues. The V end was cut by 3 bases, the J end by 1 base, with 9 bases between. CDR1 is MDHEN, CDR2 SYDVKM, per germline. The CDR3 here is CASSLGSKNTGELFF. For the CDR3, the DNA is TGTGCCAGCAGTTTGGGCAGTAAGAACACCGGGGAGCTGTTTTTT.